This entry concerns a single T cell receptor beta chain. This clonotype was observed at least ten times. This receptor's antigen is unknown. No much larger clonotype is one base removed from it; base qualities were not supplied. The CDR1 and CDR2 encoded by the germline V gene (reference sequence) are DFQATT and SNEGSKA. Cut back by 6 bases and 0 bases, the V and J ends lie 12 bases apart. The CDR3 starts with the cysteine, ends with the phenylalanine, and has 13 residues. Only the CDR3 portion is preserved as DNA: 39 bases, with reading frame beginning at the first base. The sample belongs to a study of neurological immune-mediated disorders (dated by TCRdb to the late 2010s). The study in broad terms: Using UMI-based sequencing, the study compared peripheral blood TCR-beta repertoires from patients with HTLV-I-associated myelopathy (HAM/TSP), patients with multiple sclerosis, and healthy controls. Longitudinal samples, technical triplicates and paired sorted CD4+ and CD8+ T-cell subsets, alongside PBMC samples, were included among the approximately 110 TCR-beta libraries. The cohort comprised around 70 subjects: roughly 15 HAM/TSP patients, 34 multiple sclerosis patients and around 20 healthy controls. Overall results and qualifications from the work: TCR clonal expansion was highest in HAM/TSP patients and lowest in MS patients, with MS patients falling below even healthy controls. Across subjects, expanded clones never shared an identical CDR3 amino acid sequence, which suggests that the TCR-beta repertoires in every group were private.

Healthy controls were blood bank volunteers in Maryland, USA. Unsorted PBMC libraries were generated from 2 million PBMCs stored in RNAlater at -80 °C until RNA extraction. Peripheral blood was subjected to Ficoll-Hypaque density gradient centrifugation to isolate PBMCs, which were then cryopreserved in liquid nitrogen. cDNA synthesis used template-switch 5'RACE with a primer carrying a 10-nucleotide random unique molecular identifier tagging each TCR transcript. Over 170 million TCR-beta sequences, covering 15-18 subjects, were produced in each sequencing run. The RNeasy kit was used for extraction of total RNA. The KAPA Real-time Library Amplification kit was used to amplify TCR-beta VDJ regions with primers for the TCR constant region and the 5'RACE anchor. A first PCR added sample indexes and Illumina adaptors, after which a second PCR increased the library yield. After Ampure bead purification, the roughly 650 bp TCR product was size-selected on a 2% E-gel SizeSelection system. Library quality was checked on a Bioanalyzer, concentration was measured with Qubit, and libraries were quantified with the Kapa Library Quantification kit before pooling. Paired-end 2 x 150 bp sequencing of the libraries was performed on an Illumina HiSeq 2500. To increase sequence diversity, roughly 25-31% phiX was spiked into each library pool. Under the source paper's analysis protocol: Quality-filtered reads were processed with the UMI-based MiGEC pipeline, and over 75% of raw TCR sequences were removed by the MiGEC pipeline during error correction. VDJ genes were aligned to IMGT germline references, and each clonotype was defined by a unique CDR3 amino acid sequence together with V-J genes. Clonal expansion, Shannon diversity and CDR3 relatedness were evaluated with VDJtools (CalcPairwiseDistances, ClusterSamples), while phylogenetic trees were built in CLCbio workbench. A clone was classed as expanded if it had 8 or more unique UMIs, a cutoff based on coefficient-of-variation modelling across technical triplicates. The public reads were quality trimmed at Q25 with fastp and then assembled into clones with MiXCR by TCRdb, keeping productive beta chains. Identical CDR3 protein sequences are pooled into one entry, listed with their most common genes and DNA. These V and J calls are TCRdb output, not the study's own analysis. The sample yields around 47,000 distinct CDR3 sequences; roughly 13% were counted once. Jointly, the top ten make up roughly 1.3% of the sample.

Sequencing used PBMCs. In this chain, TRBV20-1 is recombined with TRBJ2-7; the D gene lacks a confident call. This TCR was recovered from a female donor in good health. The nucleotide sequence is TGCAGTGCCGGCGCGGTTTCCTCCTACGAGCAGTACTTC. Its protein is CSAGAVSSYEQYF.